Below, one TCR beta chain is given with its context. This sample was included in a study of control samples from healthy donors and cancer patients. Germline V gives CDR1 MNHNY, CDR2 SVGAGI (reference sequence). This CDR3 is built from 15 residues. With V trimmed by 6 bases and J by 5 bases, 9 bases remained unmatched. Some clones are missing from TCRdb's copy, which holds only in-frame ones; the method was immunoSEQ multiplex PCR. This sample has 100,000 to 150,000 clones, with roughly 84% found just once. This receptor was identified in a man aged 45-60 years in good health. The genes are TRBV6-6 and TRBJ2-3; TRBD2 matches at 9 bases. Sequenced: blood. In nucleotides, the CDR3 is TGTGCCAGCAGCCAATCGGCGGGGGGGCAAGATACGCAGTATTTT. Amino acids: CASSQSAGGQDTQYF.